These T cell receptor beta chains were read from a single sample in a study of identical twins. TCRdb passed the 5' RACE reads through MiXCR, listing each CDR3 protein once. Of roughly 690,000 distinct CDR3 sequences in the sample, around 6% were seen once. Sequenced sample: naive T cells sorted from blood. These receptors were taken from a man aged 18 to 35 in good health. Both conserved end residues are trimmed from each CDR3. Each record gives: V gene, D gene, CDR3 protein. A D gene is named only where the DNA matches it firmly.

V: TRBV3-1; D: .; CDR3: ASSQRARTGELF
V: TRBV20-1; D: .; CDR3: SAVLRGDGWSVSTYEQY
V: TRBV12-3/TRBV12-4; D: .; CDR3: ASRRLASADTQY
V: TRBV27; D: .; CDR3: ASSTARETQY
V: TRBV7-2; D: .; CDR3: ASSSTEESGEAF
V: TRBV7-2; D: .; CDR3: ASSLARQVAYEQY
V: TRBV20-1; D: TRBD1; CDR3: SARDPDRANEKLF
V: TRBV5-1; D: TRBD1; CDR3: ASSLPKGQLTDTQY
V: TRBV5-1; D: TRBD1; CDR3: ASSFRGQGLSSYNSPLH
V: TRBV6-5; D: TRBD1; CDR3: ASSWEDRAYNEQF
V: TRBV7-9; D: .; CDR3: ASSLAVKNEQF
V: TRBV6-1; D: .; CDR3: ASSARRGMGGDTQY
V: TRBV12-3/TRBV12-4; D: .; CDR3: ASSPDTQPQH
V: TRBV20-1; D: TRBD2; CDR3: SALLMTSGRAYEQY
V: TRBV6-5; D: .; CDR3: ASKDWETQY
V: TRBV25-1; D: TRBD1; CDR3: ASSGQGGPEF